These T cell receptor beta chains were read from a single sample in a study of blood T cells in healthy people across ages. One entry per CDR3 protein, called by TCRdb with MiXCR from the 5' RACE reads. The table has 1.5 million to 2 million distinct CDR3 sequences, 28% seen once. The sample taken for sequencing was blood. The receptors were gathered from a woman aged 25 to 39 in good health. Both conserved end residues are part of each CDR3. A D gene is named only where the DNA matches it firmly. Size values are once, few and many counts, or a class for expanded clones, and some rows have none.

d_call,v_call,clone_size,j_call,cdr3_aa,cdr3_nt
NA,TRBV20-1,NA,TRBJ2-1,CSASSGLSSYNEQFF,TGCAGTGCTAGTTCGGGACTCAGCTCCTACAATGAGCAGTTCTTC
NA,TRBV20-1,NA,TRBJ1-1,CSARDGLRATEAFF,TGCAGTGCTAGAGATGGGTTAAGGGCCACTGAAGCTTTCTTT
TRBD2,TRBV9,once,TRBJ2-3,CASSVERTSGDTDTQYF,TGTGCCAGCAGCGTAGAACGGACTAGCGGGGACACAGATACGCAGTATTTT
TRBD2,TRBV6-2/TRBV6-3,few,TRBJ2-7,CASSYLVSTSKREQYF,TGTGCCAGCAGTTACTTAGTTTCGACTAGCAAGCGTGAGCAGTACTTC
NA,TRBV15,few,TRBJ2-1,CAIGGNTYNEQFF,TGTGCCATTGGAGGAAATACTTACAATGAGCAGTTCTTC
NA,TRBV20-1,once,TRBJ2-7,CSARDPRSRSGCNEQYF,TGCAGTGCTAGAGATCCCAGGAGCAGGAGCGGGTGCAACGAGCAGTACTTC
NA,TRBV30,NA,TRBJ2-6,CAWSGPTVTGANVLTF,TGTGCCTGGAGTGGACCGACAGTCACTGGGGCCAACGTCCTGACTTTC
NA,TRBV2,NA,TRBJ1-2,CAGSELPGRGVGGYTF,TGTGCCGGCAGTGAACTTCCGGGACGGGGAGTGGGAGGCTACACCTTC
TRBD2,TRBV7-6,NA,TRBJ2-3,CASSSSSRRERRTDTQYF,TGTGCCAGCAGCTCTAGCTCTAGGCGGGAGCGAAGAACAGATACGCAGTATTTT
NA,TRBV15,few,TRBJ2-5,CATSTVRLQETQYF,TGTGCCACCAGCACCGTTAGACTTCAAGAGACCCAGTACTTC
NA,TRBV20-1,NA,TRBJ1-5,CSARDLVQPQHF,TGCAGTGCTAGAGATCTTGTTCAGCCCCAGCATTTT
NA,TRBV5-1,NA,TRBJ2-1,CASSLGVRTPNEQFF,TGTGCCAGCAGCTTAGGGGTGAGAACCCCCAATGAGCAGTTCTTC
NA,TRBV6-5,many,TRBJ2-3,CASSYDGQGSSDTQYF,TGTGCCAGCAGTTACGATGGGCAGGGGTCCTCAGATACGCAGTATTTT
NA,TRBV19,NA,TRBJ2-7,CASSIRQDSYEQYF,TGTGCCAGTAGTATCCGACAGGATTCCTACGAGCAGTACTTC
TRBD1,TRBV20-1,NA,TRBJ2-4,CSASDPAGTDGYGQYF,TGCAGTGCTAGCGACCCAGCCGGGACAGACGGATACGGGCAGTACTTC
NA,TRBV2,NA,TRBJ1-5,CASKFGEQPQHF,TGTGCCAGCAAATTCGGGGAACAGCCCCAGCATTTT
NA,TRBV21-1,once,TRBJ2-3,CASRSSEPREDTQYF,TGTGCCAGCAGATCTAGCGAGCCCCGGGAGGATACGCAGTATTTT
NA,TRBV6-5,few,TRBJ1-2,CASSYSGSQLYGYTF,TGTGCCAGCAGTTACTCCGGCAGCCAACTCTATGGCTACACCTTC
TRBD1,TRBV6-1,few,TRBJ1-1,CASSPLGQNMNTEAFF,TGTGCCAGCAGTCCATTGGGACAGAACATGAACACTGAAGCTTTCTTT
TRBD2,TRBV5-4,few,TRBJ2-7,CASSSPSGGGSYEQYF,TGTGCCAGCAGCTCCCCCAGCGGGGGTGGTTCCTACGAGCAGTACTTC
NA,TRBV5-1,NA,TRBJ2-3,CASRGFGSTDTQYF,TGCGCCAGTAGGGGATTTGGGAGCACAGATACGCAGTATTTT
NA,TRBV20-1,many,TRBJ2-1,CSARPGLNEQFF,TGCAGTGCGCGCCCTGGACTCAATGAGCAGTTCTTC
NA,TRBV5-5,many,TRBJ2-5,CASSLRTEKETQYF,TGTGCCAGCAGCCTTAGGACAGAAAAAGAGACCCAGTACTTC
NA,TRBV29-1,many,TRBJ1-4,CSVVGIEEKLFF,TGCAGCGTTGTAGGGATTGAAGAAAAACTGTTTTTT
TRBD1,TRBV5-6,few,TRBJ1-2,CASSSGARGREGYTF,TGTGCCAGCAGCTCGGGTGCAAGGGGGCGCGAAGGCTACACCTTC
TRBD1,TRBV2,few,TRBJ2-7,CASSVTGGGNGSYEQYF,TGTGCCAGCAGCGTGACAGGGGGGGGAAATGGATCCTACGAGCAGTACTTC
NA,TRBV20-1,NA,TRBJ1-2,CSAYSPGDYGYTF,TGCAGTGCCTACTCCCCAGGCGACTATGGCTACACCTTC
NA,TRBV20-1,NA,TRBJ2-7,CSAGPNSEQYF,TGCAGTGCCGGCCCAAATTCCGAGCAGTACTTC
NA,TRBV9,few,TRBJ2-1,CASSVDPHNEQFF,TGTGCCAGCAGCGTAGATCCCCACAATGAGCAGTTCTTC
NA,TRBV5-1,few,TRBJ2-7,CASSLGSQGGDNEQYF,TGCGCCAGCAGCTTGGGGTCGCAGGGGGGAGACAATGAGCAGTACTTC
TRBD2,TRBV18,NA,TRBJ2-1,CASSPPRLAGVGSYNEQFF,TGTGCCAGCTCACCTCCTCGTCTAGCGGGAGTTGGCTCCTACAATGAGCAGTTCTTC
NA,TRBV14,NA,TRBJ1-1,CASSPRHRDTEAFF,TGTGCCAGCAGCCCGCGGCACAGGGACACTGAAGCTTTCTTT
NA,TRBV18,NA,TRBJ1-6,CASSRGMDSPLHF,TGTGCCAGCTCACGGGGGATGGATTCACCCCTCCACTTT
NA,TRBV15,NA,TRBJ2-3,CATSREGSLATDTQYF,TGTGCCACCAGCAGAGAAGGCAGCCTGGCCACCGATACGCAGTATTTT
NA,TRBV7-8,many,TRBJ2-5,CASSLRGPRKGETQYF,TGTGCCAGCAGCTTACGTGGGCCCCGCAAGGGGGAGACCCAGTACTTC
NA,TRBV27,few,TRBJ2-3,CASSSLRRASTDTQYF,TGTGCCAGCAGCTCTCTTCGACGGGCAAGCACAGATACGCAGTATTTT
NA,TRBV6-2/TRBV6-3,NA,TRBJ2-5,CASSTRRAEAQETQYF,TGTGCCAGCAGTACCCGACGAGCGGAAGCCCAGGAGACCCAGTACTTC
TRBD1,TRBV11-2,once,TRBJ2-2,CASSPTTTGSNRELFF,TGTGCCAGCAGCCCAACGACGACAGGGTCTAACCGGGAGCTGTTTTTT
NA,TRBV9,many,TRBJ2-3,CASGSDVDTQYF,TGTGCCAGCGGTTCAGATGTAGATACGCAGTATTTT
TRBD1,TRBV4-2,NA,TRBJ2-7,CASSQETGTGAWYEQYF,TGTGCCAGCAGCCAAGAGACCGGGACAGGGGCTTGGTACGAGCAGTACTTC
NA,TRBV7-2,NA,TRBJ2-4,CASSSRGGLRAKNIQYF,TGTGCCAGCAGCTCCCGGGGTGGACTACGAGCCAAAAACATTCAGTACTTC
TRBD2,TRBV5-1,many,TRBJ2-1,CASSLAGSGGSSYNEQFF,TGCGCCAGCAGCTTGGCCGGTAGCGGGGGGAGCTCCTACAATGAGCAGTTCTTC
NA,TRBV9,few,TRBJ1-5,CASSPIDTNQPQHF,TGTGCCAGCAGCCCCATCGATACCAATCAGCCCCAGCATTTT
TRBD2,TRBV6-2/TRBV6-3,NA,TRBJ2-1,CASSYSASGRVDEQFF,TGTGCCAGCAGTTACTCTGCTAGCGGGAGGGTCGATGAGCAGTTCTTC
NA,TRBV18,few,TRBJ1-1,CASSPEEGTEAFF,TGTGCCAGCTCACCCGAGGAGGGGACTGAAGCTTTCTTT
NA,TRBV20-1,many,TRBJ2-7,CSAIPGSSYEQYF,TGCAGTGCTATCCCAGGGAGCTCCTACGAGCAGTACTTC
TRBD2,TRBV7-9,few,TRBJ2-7,CASSAKRGAISYEQYF,TGTGCCAGCAGCGCCAAGCGGGGTGCCATCTCCTACGAGCAGTACTTC
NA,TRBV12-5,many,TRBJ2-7,CASGLGAVYEQYF,TGTGCTAGTGGTTTGGGAGCGGTGTACGAGCAGTACTTC
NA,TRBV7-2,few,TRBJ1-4,CASSLIPEKLFF,TGTGCCAGCAGCTTAATTCCTGAAAAACTGTTTTTT
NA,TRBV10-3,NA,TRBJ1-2,CAISEWRGSYGYTF,TGTGCCATCAGTGAGTGGCGGGGGTCGTATGGCTACACCTTC
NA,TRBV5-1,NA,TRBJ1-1,CASSFVKGNTEAFF,TGCGCCAGCAGCTTCGTGAAGGGTAATACTGAAGCTTTCTTT
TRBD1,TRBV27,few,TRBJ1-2,CASKRGRGNYGYTF,TGTGCCAGCAAAAGGGGCAGGGGGAACTATGGCTACACCTTC
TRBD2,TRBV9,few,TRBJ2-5,CASSVGGRGETQYF,TGTGCCAGCAGCGTAGGTGGGAGGGGAGAGACCCAGTACTTC
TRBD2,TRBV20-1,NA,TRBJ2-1,CSATGGGSYNEQFF,TGCAGTGCTACGGGGGGGGGATCCTACAATGAGCAGTTCTTC
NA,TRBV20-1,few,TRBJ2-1,CSARGGTGRYGQFF,TGCAGTGCTAGGGGGGGGACAGGCCGCTATGGGCAGTTCTTC
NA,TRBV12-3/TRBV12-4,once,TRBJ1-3,CASSRGPTRDTIYF,TGTGCCAGCAGCCGCGGACCCACCCGGGACACCATATATTTT